This passage covers 3 T cell receptor beta chains from one sample sequenced in a study of blood T cell repertoires in COVID-19. Libraries were prepared by immunoSEQ multiplex PCR; TCRdb keeps only in-frame clonotypes and omits some of them. The sample lists about 290,000 clones, roughly 89% occurring once. Sequencing used PBMCs or T cells enriched from blood (not recorded which). Every receptor here comes from a woman between 40 and 50 years old who had recovered from COVID-19.

J is TRBJ2-2 and V is TRBV6-1; D unresolved. The germline V gene has CDR1 MNHNS and CDR2 SASEGT. V shed 1 base and J shed 3 bases, with 9 bases lying between them. CDR3 length: 15 amino acids. The CDR3 nucleotides read TGTGCCAGCAGTGAAGATGGAGTCGACACCGGGGAGCTGTTTTTT. Its protein product is CASSEDGVDTGELFF.

This clone was seen a single time. The V gene is TRBV5-1, the J gene TRBJ1-6; 8 bases match TRBD1. Germline assignment: CDR1 SGHRS and CDR2 YFSETQ. CDR3 size: 16 residues. V shed 9 bases and J 0 bases; nucleotides not matched to a gene: 8. DNA of the CDR3: TGCGCCACCGCACGGGACAGGAGCTCCTATAATTCACCCCTCCACTTT. As protein: CATARDRSSYNSPLHF.

The chain carries TRBV9 and TRBJ2-7, with TRBD1 matching over 8 bases. This CDR3 is built from 16 residues. J lost 6 bases, V lost 1 base, and 12 bases had no gene match. CDR1 and CDR2 (germline): SGDLS, YYNGEE. For the CDR3, the DNA is TGTGCCAGCAGCGTACACTCGGGACAGGACCTATCCGAGCAGTACTTC. Translated: CASSVHSGQDLSEQYF.